This T cell receptor beta chain appears in the sequencing data of a study of cytomegalovirus exposure and HLA in healthy donors (dated by TCRdb to 2017 to 2019). Study-wide context: An earlier analysis of roughly 500 of the donors reported over 250 Gb of sequence data and 117 million unique TCR beta sequences obtained from about 179 million T cells. An early release covering about 600 HLA-typed donors comprised approximately 300 gigabases of sequencing data and approximately 85 million unique TCR sequences. The genetic ancestry cluster associated with self-reported Caucasian donors included 70% to 85% of the roughly 380 genotyped donors. The study aimed to test whether signatures of past pathogen exposure could be identified by cataloging public T cell receptors. The study profiled the T cell repertoires of some 610 subjects by immunosequencing and related them to cytomegalovirus serostatus. Along with the roughly 670-subject first cohort, a separate validation cohort of some 130 different subjects was used. High-throughput TCR immunosequencing, statistical association of individual TCRs with disease status, and machine learning were combined to predict cytomegalovirus infection status. A later analysis re-analyzed previously published TCR beta repertoires from roughly 630 donors and added high-resolution HLA genotyping to study TCR occurrence patterns. In the later analysis, no new phenotypic data were used to find candidate immune exposures; instead, reliance was placed on TCR beta sequences and their occurrence across donors. An earlier analysis of around 640 of the donors used high-throughput TCR beta sequencing to judge whether each TCR beta V gene segment behaved as functional or pseudogenic. Donor age, sex, ethnicity and CMV serostatus were compiled alongside the repertoire data. Genome-wide SNP genotypes for about three fifths of the 666 donors were used in a later genetic analysis, which treated that subset as a discovery cohort. Every repertoire in the discovery cohort had been generated on one and the same sequencing platform. HLA typing covered class I and class II loci at four-digit resolution. Typing coverage varied by locus: roughly 620-630 donors for A, B, C, DRB1 and DQB1; roughly 520 for DQA1; over 600 for DPA1; roughly 450 for DPB1. Roughly 5 DR-DQ haplotypes were handled as single units for association and clustering, since linkage in the cohort was strong. On average, roughly 250,000 unique TCR beta nucleotide sequences were sequenced per donor among 398 genotyped donors of the cohort, with about 19% of those sequences being non-productive.

The cohort was made up of 666 healthy bone marrow donors. All cohort members were sampled while nominally healthy, although unrecorded immune exposures were likely present. The donor was CMV seronegative and was included in the group of about 400 seronegative cohort members. A peripheral blood sample was provided by each donor, and peripheral blood mononuclear cells were used for TCR beta sequencing. The Qiagen DNeasy Blood Extraction Kit was used to extract genomic DNA from the blood cell samples. This clone was seen more than once but under ten times. Its specific antigen is unknown. No qualities accompany the bases; no much larger clone lies one base away. The full study reports these points: In a later analysis, HLA-associated TCR beta chains were found to be more clonally expanded and to have lower generation probabilities than equally common non-associated chains. Linkage disequilibrium might explain the correlated functional status among segregating V segments, but an unknown experimental factor could not be excluded. In a later analysis, around 17,000 TCR beta sequences were associated with specific HLA alleles at a false discovery rate of 0.05. According to a later analysis, most CMV-associated TCR beta chains appeared to be HLA-restricted, and the HLA associations seemed to be driven largely by CMV exposure. When HLA alleles, especially DR and DQ, strongly co-occurred, TCR associations were difficult to assign to individual alleles. In a later genetic analysis, a missense DCLRE1C variant was associated with V-gene and J-gene trimming of TCR beta chains, and the association was replicated in an independent cohort. The earlier analysis of around 600 of the donors excluded 15 to 20 rarely observed V segments, including chromosome 9 orphons, because counts were too low. A later genetic analysis reported fewer N-insertions in productive TCRs among donors in an Asian-associated ancestry cluster than the approximately 700-donor mean. Some IMGT-functional V segments, including TRBV6-2 and TRBV6-3, could not be distinguished by the 87-base-pair reads and were therefore excluded. The only immune exposure information available for the cohort was CMV serostatus. It was suggested by the authors that the approach could potentially be generalized to other disease states and immunological phenotypes. Roughly uniform sequencing depth across donors was assumed in presence/absence analyses, although this assumption may not hold. In an earlier analysis of about 600 of the donors, most TCR beta V segments appeared in productive rearrangements about 87% or about 30% of the time, broadly matching IMGT annotations. HLA typing was unavailable for some donors at each locus, so association tests used only the typed subset. According to a later analysis, parvovirus B19, influenza, CMV and Epstein-Barr virus appeared linked to several top co-occurrence clusters. In a later analysis, the rate of TCR association differed among HLA loci, with DRB1 alleles having the most associated TCRs and HLA-C alleles having the fewest. A further reported finding was that TCR beta sequences accurately predicted the HLA-A and HLA-B alleles for most subjects in the first cohort. Across donors, most TCR sequences were observed very rarely, whereas some public TCRs were present in many individuals. In the study, around 150 TCR beta chains were listed as associated with cytomegalovirus. A cluster of highly shared sequence variants was judged likely to be a technical artifact of the sequencing pipeline. In vitro tests confirmed that a few of the cytomegalovirus-associated TCR beta chains recognize cytomegalovirus antigens. In both the original and validation cohorts, the classifier was reported to diagnose cytomegalovirus status with high specificity and sensitivity. In this cohort, only TCR beta chains were sequenced, and detectable features were limited by the absence of alpha or paired-chain data.

Receptor amplification or capture employed the immunoSEQ multiplex PCR assay. The multiplex PCR relied on a mix of 60 forward primers for TCR Vbeta segments and 13 reverse primers for TCR Jbeta segments. Amplification of the CDR3 region of rearranged TCR beta genes was performed with a multiplex PCR assay on genomic DNA. On the Illumina HiSeq System, the amplified TCR beta libraries were sequenced as 87-base-pair reads. Per the source publication's procedure: In a later analysis, some 80 million unique TCR beta chains were counted across the roughly 610 repertoires, and approximately 11 million of these chains were shared by at least two donors. Raw reads were error-corrected and collapsed into unique sequences by a nearest-neighbor algorithm in which closely related sequences were merged to remove PCR and sequencing errors. Alignment of CDR3 sequences to IMGT reference sequences was used to assign V, D and J gene segments. Each retained sequence needed at least a six-nucleotide match to both a V gene segment and a J gene segment. Rearrangements were called productive when the CDR3 lacked stop codons and stayed in frame with V and J; all others were non-productive. CDR3 was defined according to IMGT convention as the region running from the second conserved V-encoded cysteine to the conserved J-encoded phenylalanine. The earlier analysis of fewer than 700 of the donors excluded sequences that lacked an unambiguous match to a single V gene segment. An earlier analysis of fewer than 650 of the donors classified V segments as functional when productive rearrangements were above 56.7% and as segregating when the standard deviation between donors was above 5%. To diagnose cytomegalovirus status from the catalog of TCR beta chain sequences, a statistical classification framework was built. In a later analysis, TCR nucleotide sequences were compared against IMGT/GENE-DB human TR gene sequences so that V and J genes could be assigned. A later analysis assigned CDR3 sequences and most-parsimonious VDJ recombination scenarios with the TCRdist pipeline. In a later analysis, each TCR beta chain was defined by its CDR3 amino acid sequence together with its V-gene family, and reads lacking a unique V-gene family were excluded. To address suspected cross-contamination and a sequencing artifact, a later analysis removed 592 highly shared, low-generation-probability nucleotide sequences. In a later analysis, a clonal expansion index for each public chain was calculated from normalized within-repertoire ranks of inferred template counts. Generation probabilities in a later analysis came from a VDJ recombination model fitted to out-of-frame rearrangements, and those results were checked against IGoR. A later analysis scored TCR-TCR, TCR-HLA and TCR-CMV co-occurrence with hypergeometric tests, applying a repertoire-size bias correction to TCR pairs. To estimate false discovery rates, a later analysis permuted the HLA or CMV assignments 20 times. In a later analysis, co-occurring TCRs were grouped with DBSCAN, and TCRdist sequence similarity was added when clustering was performed within HLA-allele-positive subsets. Repertoires with fewer than 30,000 or more than 120,000 public chains were left out of co-occurrence clustering, as were five repertoires with anomalous nucleotide sharing. TCRdb mirrors the immuneACCESS table, restricted to in-frame sequences. Some clones are absent from its copies; in checked studies, under half trace to an unresolved V gene, and the reason for the others is unknown. V and J calls and clone size follow that table, whereas D and trimming were derived from the DNA. This sample has fewer than 150,000 clones in its table, and roughly 80% of those were observed once. The top ten constitute approximately 5% of the sample.

The CDR3 measures 18 amino acids from cysteine to phenylalanine. CDR3 DNA is the only sequence kept; it has 54 bases, read in frame from the first base. CDR1 and CDR2 are read off the germline V gene (reference sequence) as MNHEY and SMNVEV. V is reduced by 2 bases and J by 0 bases, leaving a spacing of 14 bases between them. The clonotype was recovered from a woman in her fifties or sixties in good health and CMV-seronegative. The sequence is built from TRBV27 and TRBJ2-6; the D gene cannot be named for sure. The sample comprised PBMCs. The sequenced DNA: TGTGCCAGCAGTTTACAGCCGATTCTAGGCTCTGGGGCCAACGTCCTGACTTTC. Translated, it reads CASSLQPILGSGANVLTF.